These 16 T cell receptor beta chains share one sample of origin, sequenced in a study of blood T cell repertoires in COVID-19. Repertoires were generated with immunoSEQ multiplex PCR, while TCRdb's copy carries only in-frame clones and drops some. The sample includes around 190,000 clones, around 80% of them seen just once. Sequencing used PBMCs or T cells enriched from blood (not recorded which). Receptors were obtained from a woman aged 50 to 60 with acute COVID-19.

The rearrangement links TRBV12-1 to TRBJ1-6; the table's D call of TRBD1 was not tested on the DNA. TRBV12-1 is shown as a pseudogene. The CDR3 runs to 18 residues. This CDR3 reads CASSFARDRVSYNSPLHF. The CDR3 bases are TGTGCCAGCAGCTTTGCGCGCGACAGGGTCTCCTATAATTCACCCCTCCACTTT.

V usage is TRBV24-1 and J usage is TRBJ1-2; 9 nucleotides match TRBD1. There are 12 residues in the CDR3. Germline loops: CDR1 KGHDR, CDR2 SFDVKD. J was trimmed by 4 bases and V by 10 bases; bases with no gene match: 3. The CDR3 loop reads CATSTGGYGYTF. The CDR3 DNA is TGTGCCACATCGACAGGGGGCTATGGCTACACCTTC.

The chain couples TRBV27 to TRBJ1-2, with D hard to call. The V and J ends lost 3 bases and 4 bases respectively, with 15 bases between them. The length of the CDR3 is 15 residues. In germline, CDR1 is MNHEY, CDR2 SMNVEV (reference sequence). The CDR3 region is CASSFRPTGSYGYTF. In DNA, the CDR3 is TGTGCCAGCAGTTTTCGACCCACCGGGTCCTATGGCTACACCTTC.

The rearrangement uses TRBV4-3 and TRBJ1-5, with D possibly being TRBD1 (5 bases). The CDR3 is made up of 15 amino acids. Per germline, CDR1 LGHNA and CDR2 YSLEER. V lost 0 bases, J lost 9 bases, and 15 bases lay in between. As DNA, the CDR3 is TGCGCCAGCAGCCAAGACCCAGCGGGGGGAGGGCCCCAGCATTTT. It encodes CASSQDPAGGGPQHF.

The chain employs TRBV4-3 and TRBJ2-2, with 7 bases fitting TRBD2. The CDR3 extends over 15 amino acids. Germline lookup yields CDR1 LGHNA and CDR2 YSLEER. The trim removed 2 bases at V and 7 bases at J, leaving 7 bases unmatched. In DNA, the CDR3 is TGCGCCAGCAGCCAATACCGGTCGGGGGGCGGGGAGCTGTTTTTT. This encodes CASSQYRSGGGELFF.

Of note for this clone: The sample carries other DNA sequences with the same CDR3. CDR3 residues: CASSPGQGNQPQHF. The CDR3 DNA sequence: TGTGCCAGCTCACCGGGACAGGGGAACCAGCCCCAGCATTTT. The chain joins TRBV18 to TRBJ1-5; 10 bases align to TRBD1. Per germline, CDR1 KGHSH and CDR2 LQKENI. The length of the CDR3 is 14 residues. With V trimmed by 3 bases and J by 7 bases, 3 bases remained unmatched. Full variable domain (rest looked up from reference TRBV18 and TRBJ1-5): NAGVMQNPRHLVRRRGQEARLRCSPMKGHSHVYWYRQLPEEGLKFMVYLQKENIIDESGMPKERFSAEFPKEGPSILRIQQVVRGDSAAYFCASSPGQGNQPQHFGDGTRLSIL.

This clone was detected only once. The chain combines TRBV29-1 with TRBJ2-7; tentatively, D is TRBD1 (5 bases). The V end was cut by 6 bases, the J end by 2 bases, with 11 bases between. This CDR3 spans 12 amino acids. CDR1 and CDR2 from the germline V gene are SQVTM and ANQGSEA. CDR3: CSVATATYEQYV. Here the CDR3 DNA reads TGCAGCGTCGCGACAGCTACCTACGAGCAGTACGTC.

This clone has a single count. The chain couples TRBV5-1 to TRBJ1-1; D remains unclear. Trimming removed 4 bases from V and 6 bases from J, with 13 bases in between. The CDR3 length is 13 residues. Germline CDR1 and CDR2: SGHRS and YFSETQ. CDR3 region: CASSPTGVPEAFF. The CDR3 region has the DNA TGCGCCAGCAGCCCGACCGGAGTCCCTGAAGCTTTCTTT.

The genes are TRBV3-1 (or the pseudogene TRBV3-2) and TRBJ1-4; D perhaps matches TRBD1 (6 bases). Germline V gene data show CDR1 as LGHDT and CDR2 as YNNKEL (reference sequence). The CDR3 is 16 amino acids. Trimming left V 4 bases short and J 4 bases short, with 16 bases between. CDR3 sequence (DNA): TGTGCCAGCAGCCCCCCGCTTAGGGGGTTTAATGAAAAACTGTTTTTT. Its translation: CASSPPLRGFNEKLFF.

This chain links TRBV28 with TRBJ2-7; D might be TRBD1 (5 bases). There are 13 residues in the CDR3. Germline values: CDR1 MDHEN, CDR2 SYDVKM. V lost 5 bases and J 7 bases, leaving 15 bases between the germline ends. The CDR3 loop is CASSGAQGREQYV. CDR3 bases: TGTGCCAGCAGTGGGGCCCAGGGAAGGGAGCAGTACGTC.

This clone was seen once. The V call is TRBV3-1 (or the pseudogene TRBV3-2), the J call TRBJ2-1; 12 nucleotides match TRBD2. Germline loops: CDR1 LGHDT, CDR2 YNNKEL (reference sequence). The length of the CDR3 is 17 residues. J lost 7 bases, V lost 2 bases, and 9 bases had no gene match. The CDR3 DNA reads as TGTGCCAGCAGCCAACCCCTAGCGGGGGGGCCGGGGAATGAGCAGTTCTTC. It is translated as CASSQPLAGGPGNEQFF.

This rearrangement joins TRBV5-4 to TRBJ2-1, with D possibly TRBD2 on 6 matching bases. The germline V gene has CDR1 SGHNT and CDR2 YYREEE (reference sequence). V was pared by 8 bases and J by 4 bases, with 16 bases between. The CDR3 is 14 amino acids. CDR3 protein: CASQLRGPYNEQFF. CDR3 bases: TGTGCCAGTCAGCTGCGGGGCCCTTACAATGAGCAGTTCTTC.

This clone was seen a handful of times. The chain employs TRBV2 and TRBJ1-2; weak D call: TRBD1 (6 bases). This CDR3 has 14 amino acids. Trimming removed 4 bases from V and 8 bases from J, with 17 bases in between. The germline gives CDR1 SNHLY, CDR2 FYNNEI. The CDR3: CASSGYTGFAGYTF. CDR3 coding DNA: TGTGCCAGCAGTGGGTATACAGGGTTCGCGGGCTACACCTTC.

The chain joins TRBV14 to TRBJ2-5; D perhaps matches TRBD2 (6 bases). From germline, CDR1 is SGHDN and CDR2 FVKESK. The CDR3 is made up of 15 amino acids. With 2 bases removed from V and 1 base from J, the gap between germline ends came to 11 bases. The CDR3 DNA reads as TGTGCCAGCAGCCAATGGGGGAGGTTCCAAGAGACCCAGTACTTC. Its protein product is CASSQWGRFQETQYF. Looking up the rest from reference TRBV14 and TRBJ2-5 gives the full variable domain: EAGVTQFPSHSVIEKGQTVTLRCDPISGHDNLYWYRRVMGKEIKFLLHFVKESKQDESGMPNNRFLAERTGGTYSTLKVQPAELEDSGVYFCASSQWGRFQETQYFGPGTRLLVL.

The CDR3 region has the DNA TGTGCCAGCTCACTAGGACAGGACTTGGGGACTGAAGCTTTCTTT. It codes for CASSLGQDLGTEAFF. The rearrangement uses TRBV18 and TRBJ1-1; 7 nucleotides line up with TRBD1. V lost 4 bases to trimming and J lost 5 bases; unmatched junction nucleotides: 10. The CDR3 is 15 residues long. Germline loops: CDR1 KGHSH, CDR2 LQKENI.

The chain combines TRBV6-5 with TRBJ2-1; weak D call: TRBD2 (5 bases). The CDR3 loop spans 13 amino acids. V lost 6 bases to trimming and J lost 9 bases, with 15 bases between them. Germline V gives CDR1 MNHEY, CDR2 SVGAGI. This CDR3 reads CASRPTYEGEQFF. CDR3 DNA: TGTGCCAGCAGGCCGACTTACGAGGGTGAGCAGTTCTTC.